Each of the 6 T cell receptor beta chains below was sequenced from the same sample in a study of blood T cell repertoires in COVID-19. Only in-frame clones appear in the TCRdb table, and some are missing; sequencing was by immunoSEQ multiplex PCR. This table has 140,000 to 150,000 clones, about 87% appearing once. Sample: peripheral blood. The source is a human donor with COVID-19, enrolled during active disease. The donor label of this sample is uncertain.

This clone was observed a handful of times. J is TRBJ1-6 and V is TRBV7-3, with D possibly matching TRBD1 (6 bases). Germline loops: CDR1 SGHTA, CDR2 FQGTGA. V was cut by 4 bases and J by 7 bases, with 11 bases left in between. This CDR3 has 14 amino acids. Written as DNA, the CDR3 is TGTGCCAGCAGCTCAGGGGAAGACAATTCACCCCTCCACTTT. It yields the protein CASSSGEDNSPLHF.

This chain uses TRBV7-9 with TRBJ1-5, with a possible D match to TRBD1 (6 bases). CDR1 is SEHNR, CDR2 FQNEAQ, per germline (reference sequence). Trimming pared 5 bases from V and 1 base from J, leaving 9 bases between. CDR3 length: 14 amino acids. The CDR3 DNA sequence: TGTGCCAGCAGCCGTCAGGGGAGCAATCAGCCCCAGCATTTT. Its translation is CASSRQGSNQPQHF.

This chain links TRBV5-6 with TRBJ2-1; TRBD2 might be the D (5 bases). Germline CDR1 SGHDT, CDR2 YYEEEE. The CDR3 has 16 residues. Trimming took off 1 base at V and 4 bases at J, with 15 bases between the two ends. The CDR3 nucleotides are TGTGCCAGCAGCTTGCGGTATGGAGGCTCGTACAATGAGCAGTTCTTC. Translated: CASSLRYGGSYNEQFF. The full variable domain, with the rest looked up from reference TRBV5-6 and TRBJ2-1, is DAGVTQSPTHLIKTRGQQVTLRCSPKSGHDTVSWYQQALGQGPQFIFQYYEEEERQRGNFPDRFSGHQFPNYSSELNVNALLLGDSALYLCASSLRYGGSYNEQFFGPGTRLTVL.

This sequence joins TRBV2 and TRBJ2-2; 9 positions match TRBD2. This CDR3 spans 15 amino acids. The germline gives CDR1 SNHLY, CDR2 FYNNEI. The V gene end was trimmed by 3 bases and the J gene end by 5 bases; junction bases not matched to a gene: 4. This CDR3 is CASSDWLAGTGELFF. The CDR3 nucleotides are TGTGCCAGCAGTGACTGGCTAGCGGGGACCGGGGAGCTGTTTTTT.

The CDR3 reads CASSVAPTLNTEAFF. The CDR3 DNA is TGTGCCAGCAGCGTAGCACCGACACTGAACACTGAAGCTTTCTTT. V usage is TRBV9 and J usage is TRBJ1-1; D uncertain. Looked up from germline, CDR1 is SGDLS and CDR2 is YYNGEE. V lost 0 bases to trimming and J lost 0 bases, with 9 bases between them. This CDR3 has 15 amino acids.

The chain recombines TRBV5-6 with TRBJ1-2, with 10 nucleotides matching TRBD1. Losses at the gene ends were 2 bases for V and 6 bases for J; bases not matched to a gene: 4. The CDR3 is 14 amino acids. Germline CDR1 and CDR2: SGHDT and YYEEEE. Here the CDR3 DNA reads TGTGCCAGCAGCTTCTTCGACAGGGGGCATGGCTACACCTTC. Its protein is CASSFFDRGHGYTF.